This TCR beta chain is from a study of T cells expressing NK-cell markers. Study as a whole: Repertoires of TCR beta were obtained from T cells sorted as CD3+CD56+NKG2C+, CD3+CD56+NKG2C- and CD3+CD56-NKG2C+. Seropositivity for HCMV was found in most of the eight sequenced donors, with one seronegative.

The CDR3 consists of 15 residues. The germline V gene encodes CDR1 SGHNT and CDR2 YENEEA. With UMIs, 5'RACE template switching was used to make TCR beta cDNA. TCRdb reprocessed the 5' RACE reads and keeps a single row for each CDR3 protein, giving no DNA. The table lists approximately 440,000 distinct CDR3 sequences, with almost 1.5% in the top ten. Sequencing was done on a sample of blood T cells: a sorted CD56 or NKG2C T cell subset, CD4+ or CD8+ T cells, or bulk PBMC T cells (not recorded which). This sequence joins TRBV11-3 and TRBJ2-1. The sequence came from a woman between 45 and 65 years old in good health. CDR3 loop: CASSLVSGLSNEQFF.